This paragraph reports one T cell receptor beta chain. Authors' data handling: Researchers report that nucleated cell counts were estimated from reference gene primer amplification. Some clones are missing from TCRdb's copy, which holds only in-frame ones; the method was immunoSEQ multiplex PCR. V and J calls and clone size are those listed in that table; D and trimming were worked out from the DNA. The table includes a few hundred thousand clones, 85% to 90% detected once. During the 2 weeks before they entered the study, exposed participants had met someone with a PCR-confirmed or clinician-diagnosed COVID-19 case. The record originates from a study of blood T cell repertoires in COVID-19. The wider study: T cells, B-cell-depleted T cells, or PBMCs provided the cDNA or gDNA that served as material.

There are 17 residues in the CDR3. V lost 5 bases and J 6 bases, leaving 23 bases between the germline ends. Germline CDR1 SEHNR, CDR2 FQNEAQ (reference sequence). The TCR was taken from a woman between 50 and 59 years old who had been exposed to COVID-19. J is TRBJ2-1 and V is TRBV7-9, with D possibly TRBD1 on 6 matching bases. Sequencing input: PBMCs or T cells enriched from blood (not recorded which). DNA of the CDR3: TGTGCCAGCAGCCAGGGGACCGGACTCTCTTCCGCCAATGAGCAGTTCTTC. It translates to CASSQGTGLSSANEQFF. Full variable domain (missing parts from reference TRBV7-9 and TRBJ2-1): DTGVSQNPRHKITKRGQNVTFRCDPISEHNRLYWYRQTLGQGPEFLTYFQNEAQLEKSRLLSDRFSAERPKGSFSTLEIQRTEQGDSAMYLCASSQGTGLSSANEQFFGPGTRLTVL.